The sequence of this T cell receptor (beta chain) was determined in a study of Graves' ophthalmopathy and Graves' hyperthyroidism. The sample holds many counts of this clonotype. CDR3 length: 15 amino acids. Looked up from germline, CDR1 is SGHAT and CDR2 is FQNNGV. Trimming took off 5 bases at V and 12 bases at J, with 20 bases between the two ends. RNA transcripts were the template, and TCR beta CDR3 regions were amplified from them. The library came from an HTBI-primed first-round RT-PCR and a second-round multiplex PCR. TCRdb re-derived calls from the multiplex PCR reads in MiXCR, one entry per CDR3 protein. The table has about 400,000 distinct CDR3 sequences, 15% to 20% seen once; the top ten hold approximately 1.4%.

This receptor was identified in a woman younger than 30 with Graves' ophthalmopathy. Material for sequencing was peripheral blood. V is TRBV11-2 and J is TRBJ1-6; D might be TRBD1 (5 bases). Here the CDR3 DNA reads TGTGCCAGCAGCGCGCATCCTAGGACATCTGAACCCCTCCACTTT. Translating gives CASSAHPRTSEPLHF.